This entry describes one T cell receptor beta chain. This record belongs to a study of blood T cell repertoires in COVID-19. As for the study in general: Both acute and convalescent COVID-19 samples were obtained from the United States, Italy and Spain. Sample material is recorded as cDNA or gDNA derived from T cells, B-cell-depleted T cells, or PBMCs.

The CDR3 runs to 15 residues. V was shortened by 3 bases and J by 8 bases, with 14 bases between the two germline ends. Germline CDR1 reads MNHEY; CDR2 reads SMNVEV (reference sequence). As originally analysed: Cell counts per sample came from amplifying reference gene primers. Repertoires were generated with immunoSEQ multiplex PCR, while TCRdb's copy carries only in-frame clones and drops some. The DNA gave D and trimming, while V, J and clone size come from that table. The sample consists of about 290,000 clones, roughly 90% of them appearing once. This sequence originates from a man aged 40-49 years with acute or convalescent COVID-19. The chain links TRBV27 to TRBJ1-6; D is perhaps TRBD1 (6 bases). The sample comprised peripheral blood. CDR3 region: CASSFWAKGDSPLHF. The CDR3 DNA reads TGTGCCAGCAGTTTTTGGGCCAAGGGGGATTCACCCCTCCACTTT.